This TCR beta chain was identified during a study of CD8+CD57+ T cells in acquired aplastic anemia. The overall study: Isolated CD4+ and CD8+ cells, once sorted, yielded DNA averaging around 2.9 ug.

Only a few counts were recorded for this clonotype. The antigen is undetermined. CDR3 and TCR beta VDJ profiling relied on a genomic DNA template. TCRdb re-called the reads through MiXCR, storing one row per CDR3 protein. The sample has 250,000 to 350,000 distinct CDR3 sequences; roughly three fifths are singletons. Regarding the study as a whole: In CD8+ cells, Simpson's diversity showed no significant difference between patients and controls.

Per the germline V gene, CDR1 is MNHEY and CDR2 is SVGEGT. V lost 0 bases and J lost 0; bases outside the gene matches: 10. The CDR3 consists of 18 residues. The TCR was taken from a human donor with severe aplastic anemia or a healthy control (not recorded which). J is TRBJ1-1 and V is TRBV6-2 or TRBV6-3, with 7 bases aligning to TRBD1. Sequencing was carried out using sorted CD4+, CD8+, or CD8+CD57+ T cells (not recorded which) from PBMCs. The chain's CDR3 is CASSYSLAGGNMNTEAFF. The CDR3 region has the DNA TGTGCCAGCAGTTACTCGTTGGCAGGGGGGAACATGAACACTGAAGCTTTCTTT.